This TCR beta chain was sequenced in a study of cytomegalovirus exposure and HLA in healthy donors. In germline, CDR1 is MGHDK, CDR2 SYGVNS. The CDR3 loop spans 12 amino acids. The study's findings and limits: Both high specificity and high sensitivity reportedly marked the classifier's diagnosis of cytomegalovirus status.

On this clone: Its target is not known.

The data were produced by immunoSEQ multiplex PCR, yet TCRdb's version contains in-frame clones alone and is incomplete. Here the sample spans about 220,000 clones, around nine tenths being singletons. The origin of this receptor is a woman under 30 in good health and CMV-seronegative. This chain joins TRBV25-1 and TRBJ2-5, with D tentatively TRBD1 (6 bases). Sequences were obtained from PBMCs. The CDR3 nucleotides read TGTGCGAGGTTGGGGGCCGGGGAGACCCAGTACTTC. Its protein is CARLGAGETQYF. The complete variable domain, with remaining parts taken from reference TRBV25-1 and TRBJ2-5, reads EADIYQTPRYLVIGTGKKITLECSQTMGHDKMYWYQQDPGMELHLIHYSYGVNSTEKGDLSSESTVSRIRTEHFPLTLESARPSHTSQYLCARLGAGETQYFGPGTRLLVL.